Listed below are T cell receptor beta chains from one sample, sequenced in a study of blood T cell repertoires in COVID-19. TCRdb keeps only in-frame clones here, not all; method: immunoSEQ multiplex PCR. This table holds 180,000 or so clones, over 75% found once. Sequenced sample: PBMCs or T cells enriched from blood (not recorded which). These TCRs come from a man aged 45-60 years who had recovered from COVID-19. CDR3s leave out the opening cysteine and the closing phenylalanine or tryptophan.

v_gene: TRBV12-5
CDR3aa: ASGAWESNYGYT

v_gene: TRBV27
CDR3aa: ASSPVQGTEAF

v_gene: TRBV5-6
CDR3aa: ASSRTGRYAGELF

v_gene: TRBV2
CDR3aa: ASVQGPNEKLF

v_gene: TRBV15
CDR3aa: ATSRVFSGGFYNEQF

v_gene: TRBV5-4
CDR3aa: ASSLGFLHTDTDTQY

v_gene: TRBV7-9
CDR3aa: ASSKGLAGVGETQY

v_gene: TRBV19
CDR3aa: ASSTRTSLNNSPLH

v_gene: TRBV6-5
CDR3aa: ASRTQGVDTQY

v_gene: TRBV5-5
CDR3aa: ASGYRGGSYEQY

v_gene: TRBV14
CDR3aa: ASSPTGWNTEAF

v_gene: TRBV7-3
CDR3aa: ASTIGENTGELF

v_gene: TRBV6-5
CDR3aa: ASSPTGEVETQY

v_gene: TRBV30
CDR3aa: AWSAPGGFNEKLF

v_gene: TRBV4-1
CDR3aa: ASSRQGSTTDTQY

v_gene: TRBV7-9
CDR3aa: ASSLLGQGGGEQY

v_gene: TRBV3-1/TRBV3-2
CDR3aa: ASSPGQGDNSPLH

v_gene: TRBV5-1
CDR3aa: ASSLPRQGDHEQY

v_gene: TRBV19
CDR3aa: ASSLRGWASGSVYEQY

v_gene: TRBV2
CDR3aa: ASDRDKEFSPLH

v_gene: TRBV6-5
CDR3aa: ASKRGTGIYGYT

v_gene: TRBV6-5
CDR3aa: ASSPDTLRPEQY

v_gene: TRBV6-5
CDR3aa: ASVGTALNTEAF

v_gene: TRBV25-1
CDR3aa: ASSYSDRGNSPLH

v_gene: TRBV29-1
CDR3aa: SVGAGIGTQY